This T cell receptor beta chain was observed in a study of T-cell reconstitution after alpha-beta-depleted transplantation in children. This clonotype has a handful of counts. This CDR3 contains 15 residues. Germline V gives CDR1 SGHAT, CDR2 FQNNGV. Trimming took off 1 base at V and 10 bases at J, with 17 bases between the two ends. Unique molecular identifiers were built into the TCRbeta library. From the PCR reads, TCRdb called clonotypes with MiXCR, one entry per CDR3 protein. The sample includes fewer than 550,000 distinct CDR3 sequences, around 16% of them seen just once. The source material was PBMCs, mostly from graft donor cells, sampled 360 days after TCRalphabeta/CD19-depleted stem cell transplant. The clonotype was recovered from a boy in the first two years of life who had a stem cell transplant for Wiskott-Aldrich syndrome, so the T cells may come from the graft donor. The J gene is TRBJ2-1, the V gene TRBV11-2, with unresolved D. DNA for the CDR3: TGTGCCAGCAGCTTAGCCCCCTCAAAGGGTTTGGAGCAGTTCTTC. This translates into CASSLAPSKGLEQFF.